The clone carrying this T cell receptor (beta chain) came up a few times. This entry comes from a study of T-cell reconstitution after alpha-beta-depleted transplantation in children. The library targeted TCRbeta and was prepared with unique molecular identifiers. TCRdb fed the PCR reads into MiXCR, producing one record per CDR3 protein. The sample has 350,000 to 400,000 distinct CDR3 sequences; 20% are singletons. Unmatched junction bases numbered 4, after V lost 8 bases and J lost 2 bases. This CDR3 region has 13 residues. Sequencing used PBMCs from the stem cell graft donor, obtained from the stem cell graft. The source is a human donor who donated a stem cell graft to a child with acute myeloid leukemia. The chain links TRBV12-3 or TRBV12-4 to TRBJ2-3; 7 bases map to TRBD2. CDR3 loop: CASGAGDTDTQYF. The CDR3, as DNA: TGTGCCAGCGGGGCGGGGGACACAGATACGCAGTATTTT.